What follows are 30 T cell receptor beta chains derived from one specimen sequenced in a study of T cells in Graves' hyperthyroidism and ophthalmopathy. TCR beta CDR3 sequences were amplified from RNA transcripts. With the HTBI primer set, the TCR CDR3 went through a first round of RT-PCR. Using its own MiXCR run on the multiplex PCR reads, TCRdb lists one record per CDR3 protein. Here the sample spans 300,000 to 500,000 distinct CDR3 sequences, roughly 13% being singletons. Sequencing was performed on blood. Every receptor here comes from a middle-aged man with Graves' ophthalmopathy.

The V and J genes are TRBV7-3 and TRBJ2-1; 11 bases are a match to TRBD2. Per the germline V gene, CDR1 is SGHTA and CDR2 is FQGTGA. V lost 6 bases, J lost 4 bases, and 17 bases stayed unmatched. The CDR3 is 19 residues long. The CDR3 loop is CASRSPPLAGGGEYNEQFF. CDR3 DNA sequence: TGTGCCAGCAGATCCCCCCCCCTAGCGGGAGGCGGAGAGTACAATGAGCAGTTCTTC.

This clonotype was seen many times. The chain recombines TRBV4-1 with TRBJ1-1; 9 nucleotides line up with TRBD1. V lost 0 bases to trimming and J lost 1 base; unmatched junction nucleotides: 6. From germline, CDR1 is MGHRA and CDR2 YSYEKL. The CDR3 covers 17 residues. CDR3 protein: CASSQDIQGAQNTEAFF. The DNA for the CDR3 is TGCGCCAGCAGCCAAGATATACAGGGGGCTCAGAACACTGAAGCTTTCTTT.

This clonotype showed up just a few times. The J gene is TRBJ1-5, the V gene TRBV6-1; D gene unclear. CDR3 length: 13 amino acids. Trimming took off 8 bases at V and 4 bases at J, with 12 bases between the two ends. The germline CDR1 and CDR2 sequences are MNHNS and SASEGT. CDR3 coding DNA: TGTGCCAGCTTGGTAACGGGGAATCAGCCCCAGCATTTT. This encodes CASLVTGNQPQHF.

This clonotype was observed a handful of times. The V call is TRBV27, the J call TRBJ1-6; D gene ambiguous. This CDR3 is 12 amino acids long. Germline V CDR1 and CDR2: MNHEY, SMNVEV (reference sequence). V lost 5 bases and J lost 9, with 8 bases in between. As DNA, the CDR3 is TGTGCCAGCAGTACCCCCGGTTCACCCCTCCACTTT. Translated: CASSTPGSPLHF.

The table lists this clonotype with a few counts. The chain uses TRBV29-1 and TRBJ2-6; D remains ambiguous. From germline, CDR1 is SQVTM and CDR2 ANQGSEA. The length of the CDR3 is 15 residues. The germline V and J ends were trimmed by 5 bases and 2 bases, with 13 bases remaining between them. The CDR3 here is CSVPQYETGANVLTF. CDR3 nucleotide sequence: TGCAGCGTTCCCCAATACGAGACTGGGGCCAACGTCCTGACTTTC.

This clonotype has at least ten counts. The rearrangement links TRBV2 to TRBJ2-2; TRBD1 aligns across 8 bases. This CDR3 is built from 15 residues. CDR1 SNHLY and CDR2 FYNNEI come from the germline V gene. The ends lost 6 bases at V and 4 bases at J; junction bases unmatched: 7. In nucleotides, the CDR3 is TGTGCCAGCAGGAGCCGGACAGGGAGCACCGGGGAGCTGTTTTTT. Protein sequence: CASRSRTGSTGELFF. The full variable domain, in which reference TRBV2 and TRBJ2-2 provide the parts outside the CDR3, is EPEVTQTPSHQVTQMGQEVILRCVPISNHLYFYWYRQILGQKVEFLVSFYNNEISEKSEIFDDQFSVERPDGSNFTLKIRSTKLEDSAMYFCASRSRTGSTGELFFGEGSRLTVL.

This clonotype was observed at least ten times. The chain employs TRBV2 and TRBJ2-2; D is unresolved. Trimming took 4 bases from V and 8 from J, leaving 8 bases between them. This CDR3 spans 12 amino acids. Germline CDR1 SNHLY, CDR2 FYNNEI. CDR3 DNA sequence: TGTGCCAGCAGTGTCCTTTGGGGGGAGCTGTTTTTT. This codes for CASSVLWGELFF.

This clonotype has ten or more counts. This chain connects TRBV12-3 or TRBV12-4 to TRBJ2-5, with 12 bases identical to TRBD1. The CDR3 contains 16 residues. Germline trimming cut 7 bases from V and 1 base from J; bases unmatched to any gene: 7. This CDR3 reads CASKPGDRGRQETQYF. CDR3 bases: TGTGCCAGCAAACCCGGGGACAGGGGGCGCCAAGAGACCCAGTACTTC.

This clonotype was recorded many times. The rearrangement links TRBV5-1 to TRBJ2-2, with D tentatively TRBD2 (6 bases). V was shortened by 4 bases and J by 10 bases, with 17 bases between the two germline ends. Germline CDR1 reads SGHRS; CDR2 reads YFSETQ. The CDR3 covers 14 residues. The CDR3 spells CASSGGLTPEELFF. The CDR3 DNA sequence: TGCGCCAGCAGCGGGGGACTCACACCGGAGGAGCTGTTTTTT.

In its sample, this clonotype was seen many times. The chain combines TRBV20-1 with TRBJ2-5; no firm D call. This CDR3 comprises 13 residues. Germline V gene sequence: CDR1 DFQATT, CDR2 SNEGSKA (reference sequence). Trimming cost V 3 bases and J 4 bases, with 12 bases left between them. The CDR3 region is CSASTVVGETQYF. The CDR3 nucleotides are TGCAGTGCTAGTACCGTGGTAGGAGAGACCCAGTACTTC.

This clonotype was recorded at least ten times. The rearrangement joins TRBV28 to TRBJ2-1, with D perhaps TRBD1 or TRBD2 (5 bases each). Germline lookup yields CDR1 MDHEN and CDR2 SYDVKM. This CDR3 contains 15 residues. The V end lost 3 bases, the J end lost 2 bases, and 11 bases lay between the germline ends. The DNA of the CDR3 is TGTGCCAGCAGTTTTGAGGGGCTAACCTACAATGAGCAGTTCTTC. Translating gives CASSFEGLTYNEQFF.

This clonotype was observed a few times. The chain combines TRBV4-1 with TRBJ1-1; D is possibly TRBD1 (5 bases). The CDR3 covers 15 residues. Deletions cut 2 bases from V and 3 bases from J, with 13 bases between. The germline V gene encodes CDR1 MGHRA and CDR2 YSYEKL. CDR3 in DNA: TGCGCCAGCAGCCAATCATGGGACCTTTACACTGAAGCTTTCTTT. Translation gives CASSQSWDLYTEAFF.

This clonotype occurred a few times. The rearrangement uses TRBV12-3 or TRBV12-4 and TRBJ2-3, with D uncertain. There are 13 residues in the CDR3. Trimming shortened V by 3 bases and J by 4 bases, and 8 bases separated the two germline ends. CDR3 DNA sequence: TGTGCCAGCAGTTTCCCACTATCAGATACGCAGTATTTT. This codes for CASSFPLSDTQYF.

The chain joins TRBV18 to TRBJ1-5, with D perhaps TRBD1 (6 bases). The CDR3 covers 18 residues. Germline V lookup: CDR1 KGHSH, CDR2 LQKENI. Trimming pared 3 bases from V and 2 bases from J, leaving 20 bases between. Here the CDR3 reads CASSPTLTPGEGNQPQHF. DNA for the CDR3: TGTGCCAGCTCACCGACTCTTACCCCAGGGGAGGGCAATCAGCCCCAGCATTTT.

V gene TRBV20-1 combines with J gene TRBJ2-7, with 8 bases lining up with TRBD1. This CDR3 has 15 residues. Germline V gives CDR1 DFQATT, CDR2 SNEGSKA (reference sequence). The V and J ends lost 6 bases and 1 base, in that order; junction bases with no gene match: 11. The chain's CDR3 is CSAAYRDRFSYEQYF. Written as DNA, the CDR3 is TGCAGTGCCGCCTACCGGGACAGGTTTTCCTACGAGCAGTACTTC.

The chain has TRBV7-9 and TRBJ2-7; TRBD1 is a possible D gene (5 bases). Between the trimmed V and J ends, which lost 5 bases and 3 bases, there was a span of 11 bases. The length of the CDR3 is 13 residues. Germline CDR1 reads SEHNR; CDR2 reads FQNEAQ (reference sequence). CDR3: CASSPGQRYEQYF. CDR3 sequence (DNA): TGTGCCAGCAGCCCCGGACAACGCTACGAGCAGTACTTC.

There are many counts of this clonotype. The chain has TRBV3-1 and TRBJ1-1; 7 bases are a match to TRBD1. Germline CDR1 is LGHDT and CDR2 is YNNKEL (reference sequence). Trimming at V came to 3 bases and at J to 4 bases, leaving 5 bases not matched to a gene. The CDR3 consists of 14 residues. CDR3 in amino acids: CASSQGQWGTEAFF. CDR3 DNA: TGTGCCAGCAGCCAGGGACAGTGGGGCACTGAAGCTTTCTTT.

This clonotype has a count of ten or more. The chain couples TRBV7-9 to TRBJ2-5; TRBD1 matches 7 bases. Germline loops: CDR1 SEHNR, CDR2 FQNEAQ (reference sequence). The CDR3 contains 16 residues. The J segment lost 5 bases and the V segment lost 3 bases, leaving 12 bases of the junction unmatched. The chain's CDR3 is CASSFLGTAISETQYF. The CDR3 bases are TGTGCCAGCAGCTTCCTCGGGACAGCGATTTCCGAGACCCAGTACTTC.

The chain combines TRBV27 with TRBJ2-7; D possibly corresponds to TRBD2 (7 bases). The V end was cut by 2 bases, the J end by 5 bases, with 16 bases between. CDR1 is MNHEY and CDR2 is SMNVEV in the germline V gene (reference sequence). The length of the CDR3 is 15 residues. The CDR3 coding sequence is TGTGCCAGCAGTTTAGGGACCGGGGGGCTCCACGAGCAGTACTTC. Protein product: CASSLGTGGLHEQYF.

This clonotype was seen at least ten times. This chain uses TRBV2 with TRBJ2-7; D perhaps matches TRBD2 (5 bases). The CDR3 spans 11 residues. CDR1 SNHLY and CDR2 FYNNEI come from the germline V gene. Trimming removed 8 bases from V and 3 bases from J, with 8 bases in between. The CDR3 nucleotides are TGTGCCAGCGGGAGACACTACGAGCAGTACTTC. Amino acids: CASGRHYEQYF.

The V call is TRBV5-4, the J call TRBJ2-3, with D maybe TRBD2 (7 bases). From germline, CDR1 is SGHNT and CDR2 YYREEE (reference sequence). V was pared by 4 bases and J by 7 bases, with 25 bases between. The CDR3 totals 17 residues. In nucleotides, the CDR3 is TGTGCCAGCAGCGCCCGCTTAGGGGGGAGGGCGAGGAATACGCAGTATTTT. As protein: CASSARLGGRARNTQYF.

This clonotype was seen repeatedly, ten times or more. V usage is TRBV2 and J usage is TRBJ2-7; the D is unclear. V lost 8 bases to trimming and J lost 0 bases, with 14 bases between them. The germline V gene encodes CDR1 SNHLY and CDR2 FYNNEI. The CDR3 sequence is 14 residues long. The CDR3: CASQPTRSSYEQYF. The CDR3 DNA reads TGTGCCAGCCAGCCGACTCGAAGCTCCTACGAGCAGTACTTC. The full variable domain, completed using reference TRBV2 and TRBJ2-7, is EPEVTQTPSHQVTQMGQEVILRCVPISNHLYFYWYRQILGQKVEFLVSFYNNEISEKSEIFDDQFSVERPDGSNFTLKIRSTKLEDSAMYFCASQPTRSSYEQYFGPGTRLTVT.

In its sample, this clonotype was seen many times. The chain recombines TRBV30 with TRBJ1-1; TRBD1 is a possible D gene (6 bases). The CDR3 is 14 residues long. Germline V gene data show CDR1 as GTSNPN and CDR2 as SVGIG (reference sequence). Trimming removed 2 bases from V and 1 base from J, with 11 bases in between. CDR3 in amino acids: CAWSLGQRNTEAFF. CDR3 DNA: TGTGCCTGGAGTTTGGGACAAAGGAACACTGAAGCTTTCTTT.

This clonotype was observed at least ten times. The chain uses TRBV4-1 and TRBJ2-7, with 10 nucleotides matching TRBD2. Trimming at V came to 8 bases and at J to 4 bases, leaving 14 bases not matched to a gene. Germline-derived CDR1 and CDR2 are MGHRA and YSYEKL. The CDR3 length is 16 residues. The CDR3 region has the DNA TGCGCCAGCGGCAATGGACCAGCGGGAGGGACTTACGAGCAGTACTTC. It is translated as CASGNGPAGGTYEQYF.

This clonotype was seen at least ten times. This chain's CDR3 is CASSPITDTQYF. The CDR3 DNA reads as TGTGCCAGCAGCCCTATCACAGATACGCAGTATTTT. The rearrangement links TRBV2 to TRBJ2-3; D ambiguous. Germline assignment: CDR1 SNHLY and CDR2 FYNNEI. The CDR3 is 12 residues long. The V gene lost 6 bases and the J gene lost 2 bases, with 6 bases spanning the gap.

V and J are TRBV6-2 or TRBV6-3 and TRBJ1-1; D gene unclear. CDR1 and CDR2 (germline): MNHEY, SVGEGT. The length of the CDR3 is 17 residues. V was trimmed by 0 bases and J by 4 bases, leaving 18 bases between them. CDR3 protein: CASSYSPPASPGTEAFF. The CDR3 coding sequence is TGTGCCAGCAGTTACTCACCACCGGCCTCCCCGGGCACTGAAGCTTTCTTT.

The chain combines TRBV9 with TRBJ2-1; possible D gene TRBD1, 6 bases. This CDR3 region has 15 residues. Germline CDR1 is SGDLS and CDR2 is YYNGEE. The germline V and J ends were trimmed by 1 base and 7 bases, with 15 bases remaining between them. The CDR3 here is CASSVMPGEQNEQFF. The CDR3 region has the DNA TGTGCCAGCAGCGTAATGCCAGGGGAACAAAATGAGCAGTTCTTC.

This clonotype occurred a few times. A read error is possible here, since a much larger clone lies one base away. No conserved phenylalanine or tryptophan ends this CDR3, so it is likely a read error. The chain carries TRBV29-1 and TRBJ1-2; no firm D call. This CDR3 contains 16 residues. Germline CDR1 is SQVTM and CDR2 is ANQGSEA. The V gene lost 3 bases and the J gene lost 0 bases, with 17 bases spanning the gap. CDR3 in DNA: TGCAGCGTTGACGGCACAGATTTACTAGCTAACTATGGCTACACCTCC. Amino acid sequence: CSVDGTDLLANYGYTS.

The CDR3 DNA sequence: TGTGCCAGCAGCTCGGACGGGACTAGCGGAGGGGAGACCCAGTACTTC. This codes for CASSSDGTSGGETQYF. This chain uses TRBV5-4 with TRBJ2-5; the match to TRBD2 covers 11 bases. The CDR3 spans 16 residues. V shed 3 bases and J 5 bases; nucleotides not matched to a gene: 9. Germline CDR1 is SGHNT and CDR2 is YYREEE (reference sequence).

This clonotype was detected a few times. In DNA, the CDR3 is TGTGCCAGCAGCCAAGGAGGAGCGCCAGGGCCCGGGGAGCTGTTTTTT. Translation gives CASSQGGAPGPGELFF. The V call is TRBV4-2, the J call TRBJ2-2; tentative D call: TRBD1 (5 bases). V was pared by 1 base and J by 6 bases, with 15 bases between. Germline V lookup: CDR1 LGHNA, CDR2 YNFKEQ. This CDR3 has 16 residues.